A selection of T cell receptor beta chains follows, all from one sample in a study of T cells in Graves' hyperthyroidism and ophthalmopathy. TCRdb used MiXCR to reprocess the multiplex PCR reads, holding one entry per CDR3 protein. The sample has fewer than 650,000 distinct CDR3 sequences, approximately 13% seen once. The sample was blood. The receptors come from a woman in her twenties or thirties with Graves' hyperthyroidism that later progressed to Graves' ophthalmopathy. CDR3s include the opening cysteine and the closing phenylalanine or tryptophan.

v_gene: TRBV27
CDR3aa: CASSLSKGVSEQYF

v_gene: TRBV10-3
CDR3aa: CATQHNTGELFF

v_gene: TRBV29-1
CDR3aa: CSVPDQDYGYTF

v_gene: TRBV11-2
CDR3aa: CASSLVLTGQAPTNEKLFF

v_gene: TRBV18
CDR3aa: CASSPRDRASNTEAFF

v_gene: TRBV6-1
CDR3aa: CASSLDLYTGELFF

v_gene: TRBV7-9
CDR3aa: CASSLGQGAYNEQFF

v_gene: TRBV10-3
CDR3aa: CAISETGGANTGELFF

v_gene: TRBV18
CDR3aa: CASSQRENSYNEQFF

v_gene: TRBV20-1
CDR3aa: CSARVETGASPGHHNEQFF

v_gene: TRBV6-1
CDR3aa: CASSERLSTGELFF

v_gene: TRBV6-1
CDR3aa: CASSVEIGTGEEDGYTF

v_gene: TRBV20-1
CDR3aa: CSGRQAGGFTGELFF

v_gene: TRBV3-1
CDR3aa: CASSLQDRAVSYEQYF

v_gene: TRBV28
CDR3aa: CASSEIAPAGATYEQYF

v_gene: TRBV12-3/TRBV12-4
CDR3aa: CASRYLAGELNNEQFF

v_gene: TRBV4-1
CDR3aa: CASSLPGTSEAFF

v_gene: TRBV14
CDR3aa: CASSQGLVAGGHSYNEQFF

v_gene: TRBV27
CDR3aa: CASTRTSFPYEQYF

v_gene: TRBV20-1
CDR3aa: CSAKGGSSGANVLTF

v_gene: TRBV10-3
CDR3aa: CAIKGGEASYNEQFF

v_gene: TRBV12-5
CDR3aa: CASGLVQTGWVAGGSPPADNEQFF

v_gene: TRBV25-1
CDR3aa: CASTTGGGPGNTIYF

v_gene: TRBV14
CDR3aa: CASSQDLAPNTGELFF

v_gene: TRBV20-1
CDR3aa: CSALPPAAYNEQFF

v_gene: TRBV2
CDR3aa: CASRDSGGETQYF

v_gene: TRBV11-2
CDR3aa: CASSYLEMSRGDEQYF

v_gene: TRBV20-1
CDR3aa: CSAKASGNTGELFF

v_gene: TRBV30
CDR3aa: CAWSPGGAADTQYF

v_gene: TRBV10-3
CDR3aa: CAISESAGNSYEQYF

v_gene: TRBV11-2
CDR3aa: CASSLETVDTEAFF

v_gene: TRBV18
CDR3aa: CASSDGTRETQYF

v_gene: TRBV11-3
CDR3aa: CAGSLDTRGEQYF

v_gene: TRBV7-8
CDR3aa: CASSLDLLRSTTNEKLFF

v_gene: TRBV2
CDR3aa: CASSPRNQEQYF

v_gene: TRBV19
CDR3aa: CASSPSGSRWGQYF

v_gene: TRBV20-1
CDR3aa: CSASLGTSGNNEQFF

v_gene: TRBV5-1
CDR3aa: CASSWTAAEGYNEQFF

v_gene: TRBV30
CDR3aa: CAWSAGTRSDTQYF

v_gene: TRBV6-2/TRBV6-3
CDR3aa: CASSVGGSEHEQYF

v_gene: TRBV5-5
CDR3aa: CASSFAFTGGLEEKLFF

v_gene: TRBV20-1
CDR3aa: CSARDGKEPSYEQYF